These 26 T cell receptor beta chains originate from one sample sequenced in a study of shared clonotypes between healthy human individuals. Generated by immunoSEQ multiplex PCR, the TCRdb table keeps only in-frame clones and is missing some. The sample has about 2.3 million clones, roughly 90% seen once. The material sequenced was naive CD4+ T cells from PBMCs. The subset here: CD45RA+ positively selected. The source is a man aged 18 to 30 in good health. Some clones in this sample may be carry-over from other donors' samples.

The sample holds one count of this clone. The chain combines TRBV7-9 with TRBJ2-6; D is uncertain. The CDR3 covers 14 residues. Germline CDR1 and CDR2: SEHNR and FQNEAQ (reference sequence). Trimming removed 5 bases from V and 11 bases from J, with 16 bases in between. In nucleotides, the CDR3 is TGTGCCAGCAGCCTGGACGTCCTTAGGCACGTCCTGACTTTC. Its translation: CASSLDVLRHVLTF.

The chain has TRBV5-4 and TRBJ2-3, with D possibly matching TRBD2 (5 bases). V lost 5 bases, J lost 2 bases, and 12 bases lay in between. Germline V gene data show CDR1 as SGHNT and CDR2 as YYREEE (reference sequence). The CDR3 is made up of 14 amino acids. The DNA for the CDR3 is TGTGCCAGCAGACCAGCGGCACACACAGATACGCAGTATTTT. Amino acids: CASRPAAHTDTQYF.

CDR3 loop: CASSPFRALVAEAFF. The DNA for the CDR3 is TGTGCCAGCAGCCCTTTTCGGGCCCTGGTCGCTGAAGCTTTCTTT. J is TRBJ1-1 and V is TRBV7-9; D is unresolved. V dropped 5 bases and J dropped 6 bases, with 19 bases sitting between them. The germline V gene encodes CDR1 SEHNR and CDR2 FQNEAQ (reference sequence). The CDR3 runs to 15 residues.

The gene calls are TRBV5-1 and TRBJ1-1; a weak D match, TRBD1 (5 bases). The CDR3 is 15 amino acids. Between the trimmed V and J ends, which lost 4 bases and 5 bases, there was a span of 18 bases. The germline gives CDR1 SGHRS, CDR2 YFSETQ. The chain's CDR3 is CASSGGTAMGTEAFF. The CDR3 region has the DNA TGCGCCAGCAGCGGAGGGACGGCCATGGGAACTGAAGCTTTCTTT.

V and J are TRBV12-5 and TRBJ2-2, with D hard to call. Germline V lookup: CDR1 LGHNT, CDR2 FRNRAP. V shed 2 bases and J shed 5 bases, with 12 bases lying between them. The CDR3 runs 15 residues. The CDR3 here is CASGLPTGGTGELFF. CDR3 sequence (DNA): TGTGCTAGTGGTTTGCCGACCGGTGGGACCGGGGAGCTGTTTTTT.

Details on this clone: The same CDR3 can be traced to other DNA sequences in this sample. The chain couples TRBV28 to TRBJ2-5, with TRBD1 matching over 8 bases. V lost 3 bases, J lost 5 bases, and 8 bases stayed unmatched. This CDR3 is built from 15 residues. The germline gives CDR1 MDHEN, CDR2 SYDVKM. The CDR3 coding sequence is TGTGCCAGCAGTTTCAACTCCAGGGGGCGCGAGACCCAGTACTTC. This codes for CASSFNSRGRETQYF.

V and J are TRBV4-2 and TRBJ1-1; TRBD1 is a possible D gene (5 bases). Germline CDR1 is LGHNA and CDR2 is YNFKEQ. The CDR3 has 14 amino acids. V dropped 0 bases and J dropped 1 base, with 6 bases sitting between them. CDR3 protein: CASSQDRENTEAFF. The CDR3 DNA is TGTGCCAGCAGCCAAGACAGGGAGAACACTGAAGCTTTCTTT.

Concerning this clone itself: Other DNA variants within this sample encode the same CDR3. The rearrangement joins TRBV5-1 to TRBJ2-1; 7 bases match TRBD2. Germline CDR1 SGHRS, CDR2 YFSETQ. This CDR3 spans 15 amino acids. Trimming took 0 bases from V and 4 from J; bases not matched to a gene: 4. The CDR3 DNA reads TGCGCCAGCAGCTTGGTGGCGGGAGAGTACAATGAGCAGTTCTTC. This gives the protein CASSLVAGEYNEQFF.

This chain connects TRBV29-1 to TRBJ2-1, with TRBD1 matching 10 bases. Germline CDR1 SQVTM, CDR2 ANQGSEA. This CDR3 comprises 18 residues. The trim removed 5 bases at V and 0 bases at J, leaving 13 bases unmatched. In DNA, the CDR3 is TGCAGCGTTTACCGGGACAGGGGCCGCGGGAGCTCCTACAATGAGCAGTTCTTC. Amino acid sequence: CSVYRDRGRGSSYNEQFF.

The gene calls are TRBV5-1 and TRBJ2-3; 10 bases fit TRBD1. The CDR3 is 17 residues long. Unmatched junction bases numbered 12, after V lost 4 bases and J lost 4 bases. Germline CDR1 SGHRS, CDR2 YFSETQ. The CDR3 bases are TGCGCCAGCAGCACCCGGCCCGGGACAGGGGTTGCAGATACGCAGTATTTT. Its translation is CASSTRPGTGVADTQYF. The full variable domain, rest sourced from reference TRBV5-1 and TRBJ2-3, is KAGVTQTPRYLIKTRGQQVTLSCSPISGHRSVSWYQQTPGQGLQFLFEYFSETQRNKGNFPGRFSGRQFSNSRSEMNVSTLELGDSALYLCASSTRPGTGVADTQYFGPGTRLTVL.

The CDR3 here is CASSETSGRARYQETQYF. The CDR3 coding sequence is TGTGCCAGCAGCGAAACTAGCGGGAGGGCCCGGTACCAAGAGACCCAGTACTTC. This chain connects TRBV6-1 to TRBJ2-5, with TRBD2 matching over 13 bases. After removal of 6 bases from V and 0 bases from J, the junction contained 10 bases not matched to a gene. Germline CDR1 MNHNS, CDR2 SASEGT. The CDR3 contains 18 residues.

The chain combines TRBV6-4 with TRBJ1-5; unclear D gene. Germline assignment: CDR1 MRHNA and CDR2 SNTAGT. Trimming removed 3 bases at V and 4 bases at J, with 10 bases between. The length of the CDR3 is 14 residues. In nucleotides, the CDR3 is TGTGCCAGCAGTGAACGCAGCCTAAATCAGCCCCAGCATTTT. This translates into CASSERSLNQPQHF.

This chain uses TRBV4-1 with TRBJ1-2; D unresolved. Germline V gene data show CDR1 as MGHRA and CDR2 as YSYEKL. The CDR3 covers 14 residues. Trimming left V 1 base short and J 6 bases short, with 12 bases between. CDR3 in amino acids: CASSQGAIGNGYTF. CDR3 DNA: TGCGCCAGCAGCCAAGGTGCCATCGGCAATGGCTACACCTTC.

The chain employs TRBV7-9 and TRBJ2-7, with TRBD2 matching over 7 bases. The CDR3 is 15 amino acids. Germline V gives CDR1 SEHNR, CDR2 FQNEAQ (reference sequence). After removal of 5 bases from V and 6 bases from J, the junction contained 13 bases not matched to a gene. CDR3 coding DNA: TGTGCCAGCAGCCTCCCTAGCGGAGCCCTGGGCGAGCAGTACTTC. Its translation: CASSLPSGALGEQYF. Based on the CDR3 plus reference TRBV7-9 and TRBJ2-7, the full variable domain is DTGVSQNPRHKITKRGQNVTFRCDPISEHNRLYWYRQTLGQGPEFLTYFQNEAQLEKSRLLSDRFSAERPKGSFSTLEIQRTEQGDSAMYLCASSLPSGALGEQYFGPGTRLTVT.

This chain joins TRBV5-1 and TRBJ2-7, with 12 bases that match TRBD1. From germline, CDR1 is SGHRS and CDR2 YFSETQ. The CDR3 covers 16 residues. Unmatched junction bases numbered 10, after V lost 4 bases and J lost 5 bases. CDR3 residues: CASSRLSGTGGDEQYF. The CDR3 region has the DNA TGCGCCAGCAGCAGATTATCCGGGACAGGGGGCGACGAGCAGTACTTC.

The chain joins TRBV5-1 to TRBJ1-2, with D possibly being TRBD1 (5 bases). The CDR3 runs to 13 residues. V was pared by 0 bases and J by 8 bases, with 11 bases between. The germline gives CDR1 SGHRS, CDR2 YFSETQ. CDR3: CASSLEQAGGYTF. The CDR3 nucleotides are TGCGCCAGCAGCTTGGAACAGGCGGGGGGCTACACCTTC.

The chain joins TRBV7-9 to TRBJ2-1; D unclear. CDR3 length equals 13 residues. Germline V gene sequence: CDR1 SEHNR, CDR2 FQNEAQ (reference sequence). Trimming took 1 base from V and 4 from J, leaving 5 bases between them. In DNA form, the CDR3 reads TGTGCCAGCAGCTTAGACCCGTACAATGAGCAGTTCTTC. Amino acids: CASSLDPYNEQFF.

The chain carries TRBV19 and TRBJ1-1, with a weak D call TRBD1 (6 bases). Trimming took off 3 bases at V and 7 bases at J, with 15 bases between the two ends. The V gene's germline CDR1 is LNHDA and CDR2 SQIVND (reference sequence). This CDR3 is built from 14 residues. The CDR3 region is CASSIGRGFGEAFF. The CDR3 DNA is TGTGCCAGTAGTATCGGCAGGGGATTTGGTGAAGCTTTCTTT.

The chain combines TRBV6-1 with TRBJ1-2, with D maybe TRBD1 (5 bases). The CDR3 runs to 15 residues. The V gene's germline CDR1 is MNHNS and CDR2 SASEGT. V lost 2 bases and J lost 4, with 14 bases in between. The DNA for the CDR3 is TGTGCCAGCAGTGAATTGGGACCGACGATCTATGGCTACACCTTC. Encoded protein: CASSELGPTIYGYTF.

The V call is TRBV5-1, the J call TRBJ1-1; D is uncertain. V lost 6 bases and J lost 0, with 18 bases in between. The length of the CDR3 is 16 residues. Germline V gives CDR1 SGHRS, CDR2 YFSETQ. CDR3 nucleotides: TGCGCCAGCACCGTCTCCCCCGAGCACATGAACACTGAAGCTTTCTTT. Translation: CASTVSPEHMNTEAFF.

This clone showed up just once. This chain links TRBV5-1 with TRBJ2-2; D might be TRBD2 (7 bases). Trimming took 4 bases from V and 5 from J, leaving 18 bases between them. This CDR3 comprises 16 residues. Per germline, CDR1 SGHRS and CDR2 YFSETQ. Here the CDR3 reads CASSPLSGGDTGELFF. For the CDR3, the DNA is TGCGCCAGCAGCCCCCTGTCGGGGGGCGATACCGGGGAGCTGTTTTTT.

The V gene is TRBV30, the J gene TRBJ1-2; D is uncertain. Germline V gives CDR1 GTSNPN, CDR2 SVGIG (reference sequence). The CDR3 loop spans 13 amino acids. V was shortened by 4 bases and J by 3 bases, with 12 bases between the two germline ends. As DNA, the CDR3 is TGTGCCTGGACTCCGGGGTCCGACTATGGCTACACCTTC. It specifies CAWTPGSDYGYTF.

This clone was detected a few times. This chain joins TRBV28 and TRBJ1-1; no clear D gene. With 4 bases removed from V and 10 bases from J, the gap between germline ends came to 10 bases. Germline V gene lookup returns CDR1 MDHEN and CDR2 SYDVKM. The CDR3 has 11 residues. The CDR3 region is CASSYDKGAFF. Written as DNA, the CDR3 is TGTGCCAGCAGTTACGACAAGGGAGCTTTCTTT.

Here the CDR3 reads CASSESTGLKAFF. The CDR3 bases are TGTGCCAGCAGTGAGTCGACAGGACTAAAGGCTTTCTTT. V and J are TRBV6-1 and TRBJ1-1; TRBD1 is a possible D gene (6 bases). Trimming left V 3 bases short and J 11 bases short, with 16 bases between. The CDR3 loop spans 13 amino acids. From germline, CDR1 is MNHNS and CDR2 SASEGT.

The chain has TRBV28 and TRBJ2-7; D tentatively fits TRBD1 or TRBD2 (5 bases each). Germline CDR1 MDHEN, CDR2 SYDVKM. The V and J ends lost 6 bases and 5 bases respectively, with 17 bases between them. The CDR3 runs to 14 residues. CDR3 loop: CASSRRQGAHEQYF. The CDR3 DNA is TGTGCCAGCAGCCGGAGGCAGGGCGCCCACGAGCAGTACTTC.

The V and J genes are TRBV5-1 and TRBJ2-5; TRBD1 aligns across 8 bases. V lost 4 bases and J lost 4; bases outside the gene matches: 9. Germline V gene lookup returns CDR1 SGHRS and CDR2 YFSETQ. The CDR3 is made up of 15 amino acids. The CDR3 nucleotides are TGCGCCAGCAGCGCCAGACCGGGGACAGGAGAGACCCAGTACTTC. Its translation is CASSARPGTGETQYF. Full variable domain (missing parts from reference TRBV5-1 and TRBJ2-5): KAGVTQTPRYLIKTRGQQVTLSCSPISGHRSVSWYQQTPGQGLQFLFEYFSETQRNKGNFPGRFSGRQFSNSRSEMNVSTLELGDSALYLCASSARPGTGETQYFGPGTRLLVL.